Below are 18 T cell receptor beta chains sequenced from a single sample in a study of blood T cell repertoires in COVID-19. Clones were read by immunoSEQ multiplex PCR, and TCRdb kept only the in-frame ones, dropping some. The sample lists approximately 200,000 clones; roughly 80% were seen once. The material sequenced was peripheral blood. The receptors stem from a woman aged 60 to 75 with acute or convalescent COVID-19.

V usage is TRBV6-5 and J usage is TRBJ1-1; no reliable D call. This CDR3 has 15 residues. V shed 4 bases and J shed 1 base, with 13 bases lying between them. Germline CDR1 MNHEY, CDR2 SVGAGI. CDR3 bases: TGTGCCAGCAGTTGGTCGGGGAACCGGAACACTGAAGCTTTCTTT. Its protein product is CASSWSGNRNTEAFF.

The chain couples TRBV11-2 to TRBJ1-4, with D uncertain. This CDR3 spans 13 amino acids. Germline V CDR1 and CDR2: SGHAT, FQNNGV. Trimming removed 4 bases at V and 3 bases at J, with 6 bases between. CDR3 amino acids: CASSSLPNEKLFF. The CDR3 DNA reads TGTGCCAGCAGCTCACTGCCTAATGAAAAACTGTTTTTT. Variable domain in full (rest from reference TRBV11-2 and TRBJ1-4): EAGVAQSPRYKIIEKRQSVAFWCNPISGHATLYWYQQILGQGPKLLIQFQNNGVVDDSQLPKDRFSAERLKGVDSTLKIQPAKLEDSAVYLCASSSLPNEKLFFGSGTQLSVL.

The CDR3 DNA sequence: TGTGCCAGCAGTGCCTGGACTAACGAAGCTTTCTTT. The encoded protein is CASSAWTNEAFF. The chain employs TRBV25-1 and TRBJ1-1; D remains ambiguous. V gave up 4 bases and J gave up 8 bases, with 11 bases separating them. The germline gives CDR1 MGHDK, CDR2 SYGVNS. This CDR3 has 12 residues.

The J gene is TRBJ1-1, the V gene TRBV28, with TRBD1 as a possible D gene (5 bases). Germline CDR1 is MDHEN and CDR2 is SYDVKM. The CDR3 has 16 residues. Trimming cost V 6 bases and J 4 bases, with 21 bases left between them. The CDR3: CASSSGGAQGSTEAFF. CDR3 nucleotide sequence: TGTGCCAGCAGCTCCGGAGGGGCGCAGGGATCCACTGAAGCTTTCTTT.

The V and J genes are TRBV6-1 and TRBJ1-2; D unclear. The CDR3 sequence is 14 residues long. V was clipped by 3 bases and J by 2 bases, with 10 bases between them. Germline-derived CDR1 and CDR2 are MNHNS and SASEGT. The CDR3 sequence: CASSEGVGNYGYTF. The CDR3 nucleotides are TGTGCCAGCAGTGAGGGAGTAGGGAACTATGGCTACACCTTC.

The chain has TRBV18 and TRBJ1-1, with a weak D call TRBD1 (6 bases). Germline CDR1 KGHSH, CDR2 LQKENI. The CDR3 is 15 amino acids. Trimming took 3 bases from V and 0 from J, leaving 11 bases between them. The CDR3 coding sequence is TGTGCCAGCTCACCCAACAGGGCCCTGAACACTGAAGCTTTCTTT. Its translation is CASSPNRALNTEAFF.

The chain is built from TRBV6-2 or TRBV6-3 and TRBJ1-1, with D maybe TRBD1 (5 bases). The CDR3 covers 17 residues. Trimming shortened V by 0 bases and J by 4 bases, and 18 bases separated the two germline ends. Germline V gene data show CDR1 as MNHEY and CDR2 as SVGEGT. The CDR3 here is CASSYSTGLMLSTEAFF. The DNA of the CDR3 is TGTGCCAGCAGTTACTCGACGGGACTCATGCTGAGCACTGAAGCTTTCTTT.

The V gene is TRBV5-4, the J gene TRBJ2-3, with TRBD2 identical over 12 bases. This CDR3 region has 16 residues. Germline V gene data show CDR1 as SGHNT and CDR2 as YYREEE (reference sequence). Trimming removed 6 bases from V and 5 bases from J; junction bases left unmatched: 10. CDR3 sequence reads: CASTRTASGGGDTQYF. In nucleotides, the CDR3 is TGTGCCAGCACCCGGACGGCTAGCGGGGGGGGAGATACGCAGTATTTT. Using reference TRBV5-4 and TRBJ2-3 for the parts outside the CDR3, the full variable domain is ETGVTQSPTHLIKTRGQQVTLRCSSQSGHNTVSWYQQALGQGPQFIFQYYREEENGRGNFPPRFSGLQFPNYSSELNVNALELDDSALYLCASTRTASGGGDTQYFGPGTRLTVL.

This clone was seen once. J is TRBJ1-2 and V is TRBV7-9, with D uncertain. The CDR3 consists of 11 residues. Trimming stripped 5 bases from V and 8 bases from J, with 9 bases between. Germline values: CDR1 SEHNR, CDR2 FQNEAQ (reference sequence). CDR3 amino acids: CASSAELGYTF. CDR3 nucleotides: TGTGCCAGCAGCGCGGAATTGGGCTACACCTTC.

The CDR3 nucleotides read TGTGCCAGCAGCTTTTTCAGTTTGGGACAGGGGATCTACGAGCAGTACTTC. This translates into CASSFFSLGQGIYEQYF. The genes are TRBV7-2 and TRBJ2-7; TRBD1 matches 10 bases. This CDR3 spans 17 amino acids. From germline, CDR1 is SGHTA and CDR2 FQGNSA. J gave up 3 bases and V 3 bases, and 11 bases lay outside the gene matches.

This sequence joins TRBV9 and TRBJ1-1, with D perhaps TRBD1 (5 bases). CDR1 is SGDLS and CDR2 is YYNGEE in the germline V gene. This CDR3 has 15 amino acids. Deletions cut 2 bases from V and 0 bases from J, with 11 bases between. CDR3: CASSVGSTVNTEAFF. In DNA, the CDR3 is TGTGCCAGCAGCGTGGGTTCGACAGTGAACACTGAAGCTTTCTTT.

The V call is TRBV19, the J call TRBJ1-5; D unresolved. Looked up from germline, CDR1 is LNHDA and CDR2 is SQIVND (reference sequence). The length of the CDR3 is 15 residues. Trimming stripped 5 bases from V and 0 bases from J, with 11 bases between. The CDR3 protein is CASSSDQVSNQPQHF. The CDR3 nucleotides are TGTGCCAGTAGTTCGGATCAGGTTAGCAATCAGCCCCAGCATTTT. The full variable domain, in which reference TRBV19 and TRBJ1-5 provide the parts outside the CDR3, is DGGITQSPKYLFRKEGQNVTLSCEQNLNHDAMYWYRQDPGQGLRLIYYSQIVNDFQKGDIAEGYSVSREKKESFPLTVTSAQKNPTAFYLCASSSDQVSNQPQHFGDGTRLSIL.

This chain joins TRBV28 and TRBJ1-4; 7 bases are shared with TRBD1. The ends lost 1 base at V and 7 bases at J; junction bases unmatched: 9. Per germline, CDR1 MDHEN and CDR2 SYDVKM. CDR3 length equals 16 residues. CDR3: CASSLLATGKGEKLFF. The DNA for the CDR3 is TGTGCCAGCAGTTTATTGGCGACAGGGAAGGGTGAAAAACTGTTTTTT.

The rearrangement uses TRBV5-5 and TRBJ2-3, with D possibly matching TRBD1 (6 bases). Germline CDR1 and CDR2: SGHKS and YYEKEE (reference sequence). This CDR3 spans 13 amino acids. V was pared by 5 bases and J by 3 bases, with 10 bases between. This CDR3 is CASRKQGTDTQYF. As DNA, the CDR3 is TGTGCCAGCAGGAAACAGGGAACAGATACGCAGTATTTT.

This clone showed up just a few times. CDR3 loop: CASSPRAGGLYNEQFF. DNA for the CDR3: TGTGCCAGCAGCCCTAGGGCGGGGGGGCTGTACAATGAGCAGTTCTTC. The V call is TRBV7-2, the J call TRBJ2-1, with 9 bases fitting TRBD2. Germline assignment: CDR1 SGHTA and CDR2 FQGNSA. The CDR3 extends over 16 amino acids. J gave up 4 bases and V 5 bases, and 9 bases lay outside the gene matches.

The chain employs TRBV27 and TRBJ2-7; 9 nucleotides line up with TRBD2. Germline V gives CDR1 MNHEY, CDR2 SMNVEV (reference sequence). The V segment lost 4 bases and the J segment 8 bases; nucleotides outside the gene matches: 9. The CDR3 covers 14 residues. This chain's CDR3 is CASSYVRGGLQQYF. For the CDR3, the DNA is TGTGCCAGCAGTTATGTGCGGGGGGGCCTCCAGCAGTACTTC.

The V and J genes are TRBV2 and TRBJ1-6; 8 bases align to TRBD1. Trimming cost V 6 bases and J 0 bases; bases outside gene matches: 10. Per the germline V gene, CDR1 is SNHLY and CDR2 is FYNNEI. The CDR3 length is 18 residues. DNA for the CDR3: TGTGCCAGCAGCGGACAGGGCTTTAGCTTCTCCTATAATTCACCCCTCCACTTT. Protein sequence: CASSGQGFSFSYNSPLHF.

The chain joins TRBV10-3 to TRBJ2-7, with 10 bases that match TRBD1. This CDR3 contains 14 residues. Germline CDR1 and CDR2: ENHRY and SYGVKD. With V trimmed by 6 bases and J by 5 bases, 7 bases remained unmatched. DNA of the CDR3: TGTGCCATCAGCGGGACAGGGGTTACCCACGAGCAGTACTTC. It yields the protein CAISGTGVTHEQYF.